The TCR beta chain under discussion was sequenced for a study of response to subunit inactivated influenza vaccine. This CDR3 has 15 amino acids. From germline, CDR1 is MGHRA and CDR2 YSYEKL. V lost 0 bases, J lost 1 base, and 7 bases lay in between. TCRdb called the RT-PCR reads again in MiXCR, with one record for every CDR3 protein. The repertoire holds more than 500,000 distinct CDR3 sequences, around 11% seen once, with 11% in the top ten. This same sample was also part of a study on T cells expressing NK-cell markers. This second report adds: cDNA encoding TCR beta was synthesized via 5'RACE template switching incorporating UMIs. Investigators obtained TCR beta repertoires from sorted CD3+CD56+NKG2C+, CD3+CD56+NKG2C- and CD3+CD56-NKG2C+ T cells. Eight donors were sequenced, of whom seven were HCMV-seropositive, while the remaining one was HCMV-seronegative. Each of several donors carried dominant NKG2C+ clonotypes accounting for about 1.0-7.0% of CD8+ T cells. These clonotypes, the leaders elsewhere, also led the CD3+CD56-NKG2C+ fraction in a handful of donors.

Specimen: PBMCs from blood, collected on the day of vaccination. This TCR was recovered from a man aged 50 to 59 who received an inactivated influenza vaccine. The chain combines TRBV4-1 with TRBJ1-5; no clear D gene. CDR3 nucleotides: TGCGCCAGCAGCCAAGAGGGTTGGAGCAATCAGCCCCAGCATTTT. This sequence encodes CASSQEGWSNQPQHF.